Listed below are T cell receptor beta chains from one sample, sequenced in a study of OX40 agonist ivuxolimab in advanced cancers. Data came from immunoSEQ multiplex PCR; TCRdb stores just in-frame clones and leaves some out. Seen here are 55,000 to 75,000 clones, 75% to 90% observed once, and the top ten hold roughly 2.3%. The sample in question was CD4+ or CD8+ T cells sorted from blood, obtained in a trial of the OX40 agonist ivuxolimab. The receptors derive from an adult with an advanced solid tumor such as melanoma, head and neck, liver or kidney cancer. The CDR3 runs from the conserved cysteine through the conserved F or W. A D gene is named only where the DNA matches it firmly. A row's size may be missing; if present it is once, few, many or a size class.

d_gene	v_gene	j_gene	abundance	CDR3nt	CDR3aa
-	TRBV18	TRBJ1-1	once	TGTGCCAGCTCACCACGAGGGGGTCGGGGCACTGAAGCTTTCTTT	CASSPRGGRGTEAFF
-	TRBV5-1	TRBJ2-1	-	TGCGCCAGCAGCTTGGGACATCAGTACAATGAGCAGTTCTTC	CASSLGHQYNEQFF
-	TRBV6-5	TRBJ1-1	-	TGTGCCAGCAGATCCCAACAGGGTTGGGGCACTGAAGCTTTCTTT	CASRSQQGWGTEAFF
-	TRBV4-3	TRBJ2-5	-	TGCGCCAGCAGCCAAGGCAGATGGGAGACCCAGTACTTC	CASSQGRWETQYF
-	TRBV10-3	TRBJ2-5	-	TGTGCCATCGGGACGGGACAAGAGACCCAGTACTTC	CAIGTGQETQYF
-	TRBV11-3	TRBJ2-3	once	TGTGCCAGCAGCTTAGATTCGGCGCCGAGCACAGATACGCAGTATTTT	CASSLDSAPSTDTQYF
TRBD2	TRBV27	TRBJ2-2	-	TGTGCCAGCAGTGGGACTAGCGGGAGAGTTTTGGCCGGGGAGCTGTTTTTT	CASSGTSGRVLAGELFF
-	TRBV6-1	TRBJ2-5	-	TGTGCCAGCAGTGAAGTGTTGTCTTTCGCGTCGGAGACCCAGTACTTC	CASSEVLSFASETQYF
-	TRBV14	TRBJ1-2	-	TGTGCCAGCAGCCAAGCCCGATTGGGGACGGGCTACACCTTC	CASSQARLGTGYTF
-	TRBV6-5	TRBJ2-3	-	TGTGCCAGCAGTATCCTGGGGGGCGCAGATACGCAGTATTTT	CASSILGGADTQYF
-	TRBV5-1	TRBJ2-2	-	TGCGCCAGCAGCCGGACAGAGGAGGGCACCGGGGAGCTGTTTTTT	CASSRTEEGTGELFF
-	TRBV4-1	TRBJ1-1	few	TGCGCCAGCAGCCAACCTACTACAGGGAAGATTGAAGCTTTCTTT	CASSQPTTGKIEAFF
-	TRBV29-1	TRBJ2-7	-	TGCAGCGTTGCGGGACCAAGGAACGAGCAGTACTTC	CSVAGPRNEQYF
TRBD1	TRBV11-3	TRBJ2-5	-	TGTGCCAGCAGATCCGGGACAGGGGAAGAGACCCAGTACTTC	CASRSGTGEETQYF
-	TRBV6-5	TRBJ2-5	-	TGTGCCAGCAGTCGACACGGGGAGGGGGGTGTGACCCAGTACTTC	CASSRHGEGGVTQYF
TRBD1	TRBV28	TRBJ1-1	few	TGTGCCAGCAGGGGGGACAGGGTTGAAGCTTTCTTT	CASRGDRVEAFF
-	TRBV7-9	TRBJ1-3	-	TGTGCCAGCAGCCGACAGGAGGGGAAGGGCACCATATATTTT	CASSRQEGKGTIYF
TRBD1	TRBV18	TRBJ1-3	few	TGTGCCAGCTCACCATTCGAGGCGGCAGGGGGCTTCCCCTCTGGAAACACCATATATTTT	CASSPFEAAGGFPSGNTIYF
-	TRBV2	TRBJ2-2	-	TGTGCCAGCAGGAACCTAGCGTCAGCCGGGGAGCTGTTTTTT	CASRNLASAGELFF
-	TRBV6-1	TRBJ2-3	once	TGTGCCAGCATTGAAGATACGCAGTATTTT	CASIEDTQYF
TRBD2	TRBV4-3	TRBJ2-3	-	TGCGCCAGCAGCCAAGAGGTAGCGGGGCCCTATACGCAGTATTTT	CASSQEVAGPYTQYF
TRBD1	TRBV5-1	TRBJ2-1	-	TGCGCCAGCAGCTTAGGGACAGGGGGAAATGAGCAGTTCTTC	CASSLGTGGNEQFF
-	TRBV5-5	TRBJ2-3	-	TGTGCCAGCAGCTTTTCATACTACCGAGATACGCAGTATTTT	CASSFSYYRDTQYF
-	TRBV29-1	TRBJ1-2	-	TGCAGCGCTCGGACGGTAACTTCTAGAACTAACTATGGCTACACCTTC	CSARTVTSRTNYGYTF
TRBD2	TRBV7-3	TRBJ2-1	-	TGTGCCAGCAGCTTAATGTCTAGCGGGGGGGCTGAGCAGTTCTTC	CASSLMSSGGAEQFF
TRBD2	TRBV4-1	TRBJ2-2	-	TGCGCCAGCAGCCCCGCTCCTAGCGGGACCCCAACCGGGGAGCTGTTTTTT	CASSPAPSGTPTGELFF
-	TRBV11-3	TRBJ1-2	-	TGTGCCAGCAGCCCAACCACCCAGGGGCTGGGGGGCTACACCTTC	CASSPTTQGLGGYTF
-	TRBV6-1	TRBJ1-1	-	TGTGCCAGCAGTTCCAAGACGGGGGGATTAACTGAAGCTTTCTTT	CASSSKTGGLTEAFF
TRBD1	TRBV11-2	TRBJ2-7	-	TGTGCCAGCAGCATACTACGCCTCCGGGACAGCTTCTACGAGCAGTACTTC	CASSILRLRDSFYEQYF